This passage covers 14 T cell receptor beta chains from one sample sequenced in a study of T cell changes during pregnancy in multiple sclerosis. Sequencing used immunoSEQ multiplex PCR; TCRdb keeps in-frame clones, though not all of them. Found here are about 44,000 clones, approximately 92% of them singletons; the top ten hold more than 0.6%. Sequencing used CD4+ T cells from peripheral blood mononuclear cells, obtained in the first trimester of pregnancy. The receptors here all came from a female donor with multiple sclerosis, enrolled in a pregnancy study.

This chain links TRBV4-3 with TRBJ1-1; 7 bases agree with TRBD1. CDR3 size: 16 residues. Germline CDR1 LGHNA, CDR2 YSLEER. The V gene end was trimmed by 7 bases and the J gene end by 0 bases; junction bases not matched to a gene: 11. This chain's CDR3 is CASTLFAGQLNTEAFF. CDR3 in DNA: TGCGCCAGCACCCTGTTCGCGGGACAGCTGAACACTGAAGCTTTCTTT.

This clone was counted a single time. The gene calls are TRBV28 and TRBJ2-7, with D perhaps matching TRBD1 (5 bases). V was shortened by 8 bases and J by 4 bases, with 12 bases between the two germline ends. Germline V gives CDR1 MDHEN, CDR2 SYDVKM. The CDR3 is 12 residues long. CDR3: CASQDTTYEQYF. The CDR3, as DNA: TGTGCCAGCCAGGACACCACATACGAGCAGTACTTC.

The V and J genes are TRBV5-4 and TRBJ2-7, with 8 nucleotides matching TRBD2. Germline trimming cut 3 bases from V and 0 bases from J; bases unmatched to any gene: 8. Germline lookup yields CDR1 SGHNT and CDR2 YYREEE (reference sequence). The CDR3 has 16 amino acids. The CDR3 protein is CASSSGRSGSSYEQYF. In DNA form, the CDR3 reads TGTGCCAGCAGCTCAGGCCGGAGCGGGAGCTCCTACGAGCAGTACTTC.

The V call is TRBV27, the J call TRBJ2-5; TRBD2 matches 8 bases. The V segment lost 4 bases and the J segment 8 bases; nucleotides outside the gene matches: 6. CDR1 is MNHEY, CDR2 SMNVEV, per germline (reference sequence). The CDR3 length is 13 residues. The CDR3, as DNA: TGTGCCAGCAGTTCGTCTAGCGGGTATACCCAGTACTTC. It specifies CASSSSSGYTQYF.

The chain has TRBV27 and TRBJ1-5; D call uncertain. Trimming stripped 2 bases from V and 6 bases from J, with 11 bases between. The length of the CDR3 is 14 residues. Per germline, CDR1 MNHEY and CDR2 SMNVEV (reference sequence). Here the CDR3 DNA reads TGTGCCAGCAGTTTAACCTTGGGCGTTCAGCCCCAGCATTTT. It translates to CASSLTLGVQPQHF.

This chain connects TRBV6-1 to TRBJ1-2; TRBD1 is a possible D gene (5 bases). The CDR3 consists of 14 residues. Germline CDR1 reads MNHNS; CDR2 reads SASEGT. The V end lost 5 bases, the J end lost 4 bases, and 14 bases lay between the germline ends. CDR3 loop: CASSRSRAGYGYTF. For the CDR3, the DNA is TGTGCCAGCAGTCGATCCAGGGCAGGCTATGGCTACACCTTC.

The chain carries TRBV27 and TRBJ2-7; perhaps TRBD2 as D (5 bases). The CDR3 sequence is 13 residues long. CDR1 and CDR2 (germline): MNHEY, SMNVEV (reference sequence). Between the trimmed V and J ends, which lost 5 bases and 2 bases, there was a span of 10 bases. The CDR3 loop is CASSRMRAYEQYF. The CDR3 region has the DNA TGTGCCAGCAGTCGCATGCGGGCCTACGAGCAGTACTTC.

The chain uses TRBV7-2 and TRBJ2-4, with D perhaps matching TRBD1 (6 bases). Germline lookup yields CDR1 SGHTA and CDR2 FQGNSA. Trimming took off 1 base at V and 3 bases at J, with 13 bases between the two ends. This CDR3 is 16 amino acids long. CDR3 sequence (DNA): TGTGCCAGCAGCTTAGAAGGGACAAATTTCAAAAACATTCAGTACTTC. Its translation: CASSLEGTNFKNIQYF.

A single count supports this clone. The chain joins TRBV27 to TRBJ2-1; D call uncertain. This CDR3 spans 15 amino acids. Germline V gene lookup returns CDR1 MNHEY and CDR2 SMNVEV (reference sequence). Trimming shortened V by 5 bases and J by 1 base, and 12 bases separated the two germline ends. The CDR3 protein is CASSLGWASYNEQFF. The CDR3, as DNA: TGTGCCAGCAGTCTTGGGTGGGCTTCCTACAATGAGCAGTTCTTC.

The V and J genes are TRBV2 and TRBJ1-5, with 7 positions matching TRBD1. The CDR3 has 18 residues. Trimming at V came to 2 bases and at J to 0 bases, leaving 10 bases not matched to a gene. Germline loops: CDR1 SNHLY, CDR2 FYNNEI. CDR3 in amino acids: CASSERETGMYSNQPQHF. As DNA, the CDR3 is TGTGCCAGCAGTGAACGGGAGACAGGGATGTATAGCAATCAGCCCCAGCATTTT.

V gene TRBV28 combines with J gene TRBJ2-3, with D possibly being TRBD1 (7 bases). The V and J ends lost 3 bases and 5 bases respectively, with 15 bases between them. The CDR3 is made up of 15 amino acids. Germline lookup yields CDR1 MDHEN and CDR2 SYDVKM. CDR3 loop: CASSFWQGGEDTQYF. The CDR3 DNA reads as TGTGCCAGCAGTTTTTGGCAGGGGGGCGAAGATACGCAGTATTTT.

The V call is TRBV5-1, the J call TRBJ2-3; D gene ambiguous. Trimming took off 1 base at V and 3 bases at J, with 12 bases between the two ends. The germline CDR1 and CDR2 sequences are SGHRS and YFSETQ. The CDR3 runs 15 residues. CDR3 sequence: CASSLQAFPTDTQYF. CDR3 nucleotide sequence: TGCGCCAGCAGCTTGCAAGCGTTTCCTACAGATACGCAGTATTTT.

This sequence joins TRBV5-1 and TRBJ2-2; possibly TRBD1 for D (6 bases). Germline-derived CDR1 and CDR2 are SGHRS and YFSETQ. Trimming shortened V by 4 bases and J by 0 bases, and 16 bases separated the two germline ends. There are 17 residues in the CDR3. CDR3 in DNA: TGCGCCAGCAGCAAACTATCACAGGGAGCGAACACCGGGGAGCTGTTTTTT. Its protein product is CASSKLSQGANTGELFF.

The chain couples TRBV6-6 to TRBJ2-3; D may be TRBD1 (5 bases). Germline CDR1 reads MNHNY; CDR2 reads SVGAGI (reference sequence). V was shortened by 4 bases and J by 4 bases, with 9 bases between the two germline ends. This CDR3 has 13 amino acids. The CDR3 loop reads CASSSPGPDTQYF. The CDR3 bases are TGTGCCAGCAGTTCCCCAGGGCCAGATACGCAGTATTTT.